This T cell receptor (beta chain) was recovered during a study of blood T cell repertoires in COVID-19. Germline CDR1 SGHDN, CDR2 FVKESK. V was clipped by 1 base and J by 6 bases, with 10 bases between them. This CDR3 comprises 14 residues. Participants came from some 26 US areas, aged about 18 to 89 years. Participants reported their clinical history, and cohort assignment relied on those reports. How the authors handled the data: Reference gene primers were amplified, and this amplification served to estimate nucleated cell counts. Using immunoSEQ multiplex PCR, the repertoire was profiled, and TCRdb retains in-frame clones only, with some absent. The DNA was the basis for D and trimming; V, J and clone size are from that table. The table lists roughly 250,000 clones, approximately 86% of them singletons.

The TCR was taken from a woman in her 40s with acute COVID-19. J is TRBJ2-1 and V is TRBV14; D perhaps matches TRBD1 (5 bases). Sequencing was done on a sample of PBMCs or T cells enriched from blood (not recorded which). In DNA, the CDR3 is TGTGCCAGCAGCCAAGGGCCTGGGGCCAATGAGCAGTTCTTC. It is translated as CASSQGPGANEQFF.